This TCR beta chain was retrieved from a study of CD8+ T cells in alopecia areata (dated by TCRdb to the late 2010s). Notes on the research overall: Treated patients were enrolled in an open-label pilot trial of oral tofacitinib at 5 to 10 mg twice daily for moderate-to-severe alopecia areata. Biopsies were taken from tofacitinib-treated patients at baseline and at 4 and 24 weeks of treatment, and a later scalp biopsy was taken in several of the tofacitinib-treated patients. Patients stayed on tofacitinib for 6 to 18 months and then had 6 months of follow-up off drug so that delayed response and recurrence could be assessed. High-throughput TCRbeta sequencing was used to examine T cell clonal expansion in alopecia areata in both the C3H/HeJ mouse model and human patients. TCRbeta CDR3 regions were amplified by immunoSEQ multiplex PCR with 35 Vbeta forward and 13 Jbeta reverse primers. Scalp clonality was compared across normal scalp (n=4), patchy alopecia areata scalp (n=8), and alopecia totalis/universalis scalp (n=8). Human TCRbeta sequencing covered scalp tissue and sorted CD4+ and CD8+ peripheral blood T cells from patchy and totalis/universalis alopecia areata patients and healthy controls. RNA was extracted with the PAXgene miRNA kit for fixed scalp, the miRNeasy kit for PBMCs, and the RNeasy kit for mouse skin. What the study reported, not specific to this receptor: Resident alphabeta T cells in normal human skin are also sequenced, complicating scalp TCR repertoire analysis, unlike mouse skin dominated by gammadelta T cells. Compared with normal scalp, lesional scalp had higher clonality and more expanded CD8+ clones, particularly in alopecia totalis/universalis, a pattern that suggests antigenic drive. Shared TCR sequences between patients were less evident than in mice, which may be partly attributable to HLA diversity in the patient population.

Libraries were constructed by the immunoSEQ multiplex PCR assay. RNA was extracted from all samples and reverse transcribed into cDNA, which served as template for TCR sequencing. First-strand cDNA was synthesized with SuperScript III using a 2:1 mix of oligo-dT and random hexamers. A synthetic immune receptor repertoire was used to measure amplification bias, and any remaining bias was corrected computationally. The published analysis was carried out like this. Raw reads were preprocessed to remove errors, and CDR3 was defined according to IMGT conventions as the region from the conserved cysteine to phenylalanine. Clonality was computed by normalizing Shannon entropy by log2 of the number of productive unique TCRs and subtracting the result from 1. Scalp TCRbeta sequences were cross-referenced with sorted blood CD4 and CD8 repertoires so that the CD4 or CD8 identity of scalp clones could be inferred. TCRdb re-hosts the immuneACCESS table, in-frame sequences only. Its copies lack some clones; in the studies checked, an unresolved V gene accounts for under half of them, and the cause for the rest is not known. V and J calls and clone size follow that table, whereas D and trimming were derived from the DNA. This sample holds about 200,000 clones; roughly 57% were observed only once. The ten biggest clones cover approximately 0.45% of the sample.

The junction shows trimming of 2 bases on V and 5 bases on J, plus 6 bases between the germline ends. According to the germline V gene (reference sequence), CDR1 reads GTSNPN and CDR2 reads SVGIG. From the cysteine through the phenylalanine, the CDR3 covers 12 amino acids. The read is trimmed to its CDR3 DNA, 36 bases read in frame from base 1. Per the publication, the time point label means: baseline before oral tofacitinib. From alopecia areata patients, peripheral blood was collected along with lesional scalp punch biopsies. After PBMCs were isolated by density centrifugation and stained for CD3, CD4 and CD8, a FACSAria was used to sort CD4+ and CD8+ T cells. This clone was observed a handful of times. The antigen it recognizes is unknown. No clone much larger than this one lies a single base away; base qualities are absent.

This receptor chain uses TRBV30 and TRBJ2-2; the D gene cannot be resolved reliably. Material: CD4+ T cells sorted from blood, obtained at week 0. The TCR was taken from a human donor with alopecia areata. The DNA sequence is given as TGTGCCTGGAGTCACATGACCGGGGAGCTGTTTTTT. It codes for CAWSHMTGELFF.